The clone carrying this TCR beta chain has more than one count but fewer than ten. The antigen is not known. Since all of the isolated RNA was reverse transcribed, expressed TCRB transcripts were what got sequenced. Repertoires were generated with immunoSEQ multiplex PCR, while TCRdb's copy carries only in-frame clones and drops some. The sample has under 500,000 clones; roughly 30% are singletons. Germline-derived CDR1 and CDR2 are MGHDK and SYGVNS. The CDR3 is 13 residues long. Trimming at V came to 8 bases and at J to 5 bases, leaving 8 bases not matched to a gene. Purity of each sorted population was above 98%. This sample is drawn from a study of beta chain features in type 1 diabetes. Study-level results: In cDNA sequencing, cells with high TCR expression could be over-represented. PCR, the amplification step, might favor shorter templates, equally in patients and controls.

The receptor's source is a man aged 18-30 years in good health. The chain is built from TRBV25-1 and TRBJ2-5, with 7 bases fitting TRBD1. Sequenced sample: naive CD4+ T cells from blood. The DNA of the CDR3 is TGTGCCAGCGGGGACAGTGCCTTGGAGACCCAGTACTTC. This encodes CASGDSALETQYF.